The 18 T cell receptor beta chains below were found in one sample sequenced in a study of blood T cell repertoires in COVID-19. Sequencing used immunoSEQ multiplex PCR; TCRdb keeps in-frame clones, though not all of them. The sample yields about 230,000 clones, over 85% seen once. Sequenced sample: PBMCs or T cells enriched from blood (not recorded which). Every receptor here comes from a woman in her thirties with acute COVID-19.

The sample holds one count of this clone. V usage is TRBV19 and J usage is TRBJ2-1; 7 nucleotides align to TRBD2. Trimming cost V 3 bases and J 6 bases; bases outside gene matches: 5. The CDR3 consists of 14 residues. Germline loops: CDR1 LNHDA, CDR2 SQIVND (reference sequence). The CDR3 loop reads CASSIGGNVNEQFF. For the CDR3, the DNA is TGTGCCAGTAGTATCGGGGGGAATGTCAATGAGCAGTTCTTC.

The J gene is TRBJ1-4, the V gene TRBV19, with 7 positions matching TRBD1. CDR3 length equals 15 residues. Germline V gene sequence: CDR1 LNHDA, CDR2 SQIVND (reference sequence). Trimming at V came to 6 bases and at J to 4 bases, leaving 8 bases not matched to a gene. CDR3 bases: TGTGCCAGTAGCCGCCCGGGACAGTTTAATGAAAAACTGTTTTTT. Encoded protein: CASSRPGQFNEKLFF.

Notes on this clone: This specimen includes other DNA sequences encoding the same CDR3. V is TRBV29-1 and J is TRBJ1-4; maybe TRBD1 (6 bases). The CDR3 consists of 13 residues. V was cut by 4 bases and J by 3 bases, with 9 bases left in between. Germline V CDR1 and CDR2: SQVTM, ANQGSEA. DNA of the CDR3: TGCAGCGTTGTAGGGGGTGCTAATGAAAAACTGTTTTTT. Its protein product is CSVVGGANEKLFF.

The V gene is TRBV5-8, the J gene TRBJ2-5; 7 bases are shared with TRBD2. Germline CDR1 reads SGHTS; CDR2 reads YDEGEE. The CDR3 spans 14 residues. The J segment lost 1 base and the V segment lost 3 bases, leaving 3 bases of the junction unmatched. The CDR3 nucleotides are TGTGCCAGCAGCTCGCCGGGAGGCCAAGAGACCCAGTACTTC. It specifies CASSSPGGQETQYF. Full variable domain (missing parts from reference TRBV5-8 and TRBJ2-5): EAGVTQSPTHLIKTRGQQATLRCSPISGHTSVYWYQQALGLGLQFLLWYDEGEERNRGNFPPRFSGRQFPNYSSELNVNALELEDSALYLCASSSPGGQETQYFGPGTRLLVL.

This clone was picked up a small number of times. V and J are TRBV19 and TRBJ2-1, with D possibly being TRBD2 (7 bases). Trimming took 4 bases from V and 4 from J, leaving 17 bases between them. Per the germline V gene, CDR1 is LNHDA and CDR2 is SQIVND (reference sequence). The CDR3 contains 16 residues. This chain's CDR3 is CASSNPGGPRYNEQFF. The DNA of the CDR3 is TGTGCCAGTAGTAACCCCGGGGGGCCACGGTACAATGAGCAGTTCTTC.

This rearrangement joins TRBV2 to TRBJ1-5; D is uncertain. V lost 7 bases and J lost 7, with 23 bases in between. In germline, CDR1 is SNHLY, CDR2 FYNNEI. The length of the CDR3 is 16 residues. CDR3 in DNA: TGTGCCAGCACCGAGGATGGAGGCCGATTTGGGCAGCCCCAGCATTTT. Amino acid sequence: CASTEDGGRFGQPQHF.

The chain recombines TRBV11-3 with TRBJ1-5; the D is unclear. Deletions cut 1 base from V and 2 bases from J, with 15 bases between. The length of the CDR3 is 17 residues. Germline V gene data show CDR1 as SGHNT and CDR2 as YENEEA. The CDR3 region is CASSLGKPERRNQPQHF. The CDR3 nucleotides are TGTGCCAGCAGCTTAGGTAAGCCTGAGAGGCGCAATCAGCCCCAGCATTTT.

The chain couples TRBV5-1 to TRBJ1-3, with D uncertain. Germline values: CDR1 SGHRS, CDR2 YFSETQ. The V end lost 0 bases, the J end lost 3 bases, and 7 bases lay between the germline ends. This CDR3 is built from 14 residues. As DNA, the CDR3 is TGCGCCAGCAGCTTGGGAGGAGATGGAAACACCATATATTTT. Amino acids: CASSLGGDGNTIYF.

The chain couples TRBV24-1 to TRBJ1-5; TRBD1 matches at 9 bases. The CDR3 sequence is 13 residues long. Per germline, CDR1 KGHDR and CDR2 SFDVKD. J lost 5 bases, V lost 12 bases, and 7 bases had no gene match. The CDR3 bases are TGTGCCGCCGGGACAGGGTATGATCAGCCCCAGCATTTT. Protein sequence: CAAGTGYDQPQHF.

The chain recombines TRBV7-6 with TRBJ1-1, with 7 bases matching TRBD1. This CDR3 has 15 amino acids. Germline loops: CDR1 SGHVS, CDR2 FNYEAQ. V lost 6 bases to trimming and J lost 1 base; unmatched junction nucleotides: 8. The chain's CDR3 is CASSPRDRGNTEAFF. The CDR3 region has the DNA TGTGCCAGCAGTCCCCGGGACAGAGGGAACACTGAAGCTTTCTTT.

CDR3 loop: CAISLGQDSNQPQHF. CDR3 in DNA: TGTGCCATCAGCCTAGGACAGGATAGCAATCAGCCCCAGCATTTT. The J gene is TRBJ1-5, the V gene TRBV10-3, with TRBD1 matching 7 bases. The germline V gene encodes CDR1 ENHRY and CDR2 SYGVKD. The CDR3 contains 15 residues. The V gene end was trimmed by 6 bases and the J gene end by 0 bases; junction bases not matched to a gene: 5.

The genes are TRBV5-8 and TRBJ1-5; a weak D match, TRBD1 (5 bases). CDR3 length: 16 residues. Germline assignment: CDR1 SGHTS and CDR2 YDEGEE. The V end lost 2 bases, the J end lost 7 bases, and 19 bases lay between the germline ends. The CDR3 DNA follows: TGTGCCAGCAGCTTAAACAGGCGCGGTGGGGTACAGCCCCAGCATTTT. Its translation is CASSLNRRGGVQPQHF.

The chain combines TRBV3-1 (or the pseudogene TRBV3-2) with TRBJ1-5; possible D gene TRBD1, 5 bases. Between the trimmed V and J ends, which lost 1 base and 6 bases, there was a span of 7 bases. Germline CDR1 LGHDT, CDR2 YNNKEL (reference sequence). CDR3 length equals 13 residues. The CDR3 protein is CASSQGQGQPQHF. Written as DNA, the CDR3 is TGTGCCAGCAGCCAAGGGCAGGGTCAGCCCCAGCATTTT.

V usage is TRBV2 and J usage is TRBJ2-5, with TRBD2 as a possible D gene (6 bases). The CDR3 sequence is 13 residues long. Trimming cost V 4 bases and J 7 bases, with 13 bases left between them. Germline assignment: CDR1 SNHLY and CDR2 FYNNEI. The CDR3 here is CASSGGGSGTQYF. CDR3 in DNA: TGTGCCAGCAGTGGAGGAGGGAGCGGGACCCAGTACTTC.

About this clone itself: Within the sample, other DNA sequences also encode this same CDR3. The chain couples TRBV7-3 to TRBJ2-3; TRBD2 matches 12 bases. Germline CDR1 and CDR2: SGHTA and FQGTGA. V shed 2 bases and J 6 bases; nucleotides not matched to a gene: 0. This CDR3 is built from 14 residues. CDR3 loop: CASSLGTSGDTQYF. Here the CDR3 DNA reads TGTGCCAGCAGCTTAGGGACTAGCGGGGATACGCAGTATTTT.

The chain employs TRBV27 and TRBJ1-3; 7 bases align to TRBD1. The CDR3 consists of 14 residues. Germline V lookup: CDR1 MNHEY, CDR2 SMNVEV (reference sequence). The V and J ends lost 6 bases and 7 bases, in that order; junction bases with no gene match: 9. CDR3 residues: CASSFTGERNTIYF. The CDR3 DNA reads TGTGCCAGCAGCTTCACAGGGGAGCGGAACACCATATATTTT.

The chain couples TRBV5-1 to TRBJ1-1; TRBD1 matches 8 bases. V shed 4 bases, J shed 4 bases, and the junction held 6 bases outside the gene matches. The CDR3 consists of 14 residues. Germline V gives CDR1 SGHRS, CDR2 YFSETQ. CDR3: CASSGQGVGTEAFF. In nucleotides, the CDR3 is TGCGCCAGCAGCGGACAGGGTGTCGGCACTGAAGCTTTCTTT.

The rearrangement joins TRBV10-1 to TRBJ1-5, with a weak D call TRBD1 (5 bases). There are 14 residues in the CDR3. The germline CDR1 and CDR2 sequences are WNHNN and SYGVQD (reference sequence). Trimming pared 3 bases from V and 3 bases from J, leaving 9 bases between. CDR3 sequence: CASSERQSNQPQHF. CDR3 sequence (DNA): TGCGCCAGCAGTGAAAGACAGTCCAATCAGCCCCAGCATTTT.